The 27 T cell receptor beta chains in this list originate from one sample, sequenced in a study of blood T cell repertoires in COVID-19. Only in-frame clones appear in the TCRdb table, and some are missing; sequencing was by immunoSEQ multiplex PCR. The sample yields about 78,000 clones, about 83% seen once. The sample was peripheral blood. Source of these receptors: a man between 50 and 59 years old with acute or convalescent COVID-19.

The chain uses TRBV6-5 and TRBJ2-7; D possibly corresponds to TRBD2 (6 bases). Trimming took 6 bases from V and 3 from J, leaving 15 bases between them. The CDR3 runs 14 residues. The germline CDR1 and CDR2 sequences are MNHEY and SVGAGI. In DNA form, the CDR3 reads TGTGCCAGCAGCCCAGGAGGGTTCGGCTACGAGCAGTACTTC. Protein product: CASSPGGFGYEQYF.

This sequence joins TRBV7-8 and TRBJ1-2, with TRBD1 matching 9 bases. The CDR3 is 14 amino acids. J gave up 4 bases and V 5 bases, and 5 bases lay outside the gene matches. Germline loops: CDR1 SGHVS, CDR2 FQNEAQ. CDR3 DNA sequence: TGTGCCAGCAGCCCCCCGGGACAGGGCTATGGCTACACCTTC. This gives the protein CASSPPGQGYGYTF.

The chain carries TRBV9 and TRBJ2-5, with 12 bases aligning to TRBD2. CDR1 is SGDLS, CDR2 YYNGEE, per germline. The CDR3 is 18 residues long. V shed 3 bases, J shed 4 bases, and the junction held 13 bases outside the gene matches. This CDR3 is CASSASGTSGLRGETQYF. For the CDR3, the DNA is TGTGCCAGCAGCGCCTCCGGGACTAGCGGGTTGAGAGGAGAGACCCAGTACTTC.

V is TRBV5-5 and J is TRBJ2-3; 7 bases are shared with TRBD1. The CDR3 covers 15 residues. The junction had 11 bases not matched to a gene; V was cut back by 3 bases and J by 7 bases. Germline-derived CDR1 and CDR2 are SGHKS and YYEKEE (reference sequence). The CDR3 spells CASSSGQAVLNTQYF. CDR3 bases: TGTGCCAGCAGCTCCGGACAGGCGGTTTTGAATACGCAGTATTTT. Full variable domain (missing parts from reference TRBV5-5 and TRBJ2-3): DAGVTQSPTHLIKTRGQQVTLRCSPISGHKSVSWYQQVLGQGPQFIFQYYEKEERGRGNFPDRFSARQFPNYSSELNVNALLLGDSALYLCASSSGQAVLNTQYFGPGTRLTVL.

The chain has TRBV10-3 and TRBJ1-5; 8 bases map to TRBD1. V trimming: 6 bases; J trimming: 6 bases; junction bases outside the gene matches: 7. The CDR3 consists of 14 residues. The germline CDR1 and CDR2 sequences are ENHRY and SYGVKD. Written as DNA, the CDR3 is TGTGCCATCAGAGGACAGGGAAGTTCTCAGCCCCAGCATTTT. It codes for CAIRGQGSSQPQHF.

The rearrangement links TRBV3-1 (or the pseudogene TRBV3-2) to TRBJ2-7, with 11 bases matching TRBD2. Germline V lookup: CDR1 LGHDT, CDR2 YNNKEL (reference sequence). The junction had 7 bases not matched to a gene; V was cut back by 6 bases and J by 0 bases. The CDR3 runs to 16 residues. The chain's CDR3 is CASSRTSGRYSYEQYF. The CDR3 nucleotides read TGTGCCAGCAGTCGGACTAGCGGGCGATACTCCTACGAGCAGTACTTC.

This clone was recorded only once. The gene calls are TRBV4-2 and TRBJ2-7; 10 nucleotides align to TRBD2. This CDR3 spans 17 amino acids. Losses at the gene ends were 0 bases for V and 1 base for J; bases not matched to a gene: 6. The germline V gene encodes CDR1 LGHNA and CDR2 YNFKEQ. CDR3 sequence: CASSQDLGTSESYEQYF. The CDR3 bases are TGTGCCAGCAGCCAAGATTTAGGGACTAGCGAGTCCTACGAGCAGTACTTC.

This clone was seen a single time. The rearrangement uses TRBV3-1 (or the pseudogene TRBV3-2) and TRBJ2-1; D may be TRBD2 (5 bases). CDR3 length: 15 amino acids. Trimming shortened V by 2 bases and J by 2 bases, and 10 bases separated the two germline ends. CDR1 and CDR2 from the germline V gene are LGHDT and YNNKEL (reference sequence). CDR3 protein: CASSQSGTTYNEQFF. The CDR3 nucleotides are TGTGCCAGCAGCCAAAGCGGAACTACCTACAATGAGCAGTTCTTC.

On this clone: Relative to the germline gene, one junction end is altered; a read error may explain this. The J gene is TRBJ2-7, the V gene TRBV5-3, with TRBD1 identical over 9 bases. TRBV5-3 is classed as an ORF, of uncertain function. CDR3 size: 13 residues. CDR3 residues: CARSTDAWTGESF. Here the CDR3 DNA reads TGTGCCAGAAGCACGGACGCCTGGACAGGGGAAAGCTTC.

This clone was recorded only once. The CDR3 loop is CAWSVNFGGNGYTF. In nucleotides, the CDR3 is TGTGCCTGGAGCGTAAATTTCGGGGGTAATGGCTACACCTTC. V usage is TRBV30 and J usage is TRBJ1-2, with D possibly matching TRBD1 (5 bases). The CDR3 sequence is 14 residues long. V was pared by 3 bases and J by 6 bases, with 17 bases between. CDR1 GTSNPN and CDR2 SVGIG come from the germline V gene (reference sequence). The variable domain in full, with the rest retrieved from reference TRBV30 and TRBJ1-2, is SQTIHQWPATLVQPVGSPLSLECTVEGTSNPNLYWYRQAAGRGLQLLFYSVGIGQISSEVPQNLSASRPQDRQFILSSKKLLLSDSGFYLCAWSVNFGGNGYTFGSGTRLTVV.

A single count supports this clone. At one end the junction does not follow the germline gene, possibly because of a read error. J is TRBJ1-1 and V is TRBV6-9; D possibly corresponds to TRBD1 (6 bases). The CDR3 sequence is 16 residues long. CDR1 is MNHGY and CDR2 is SVAAGI in the germline V gene. The chain's CDR3 is CASSYYLIQGYTEAFF. The CDR3 nucleotides read TGTGCCAGCAGCTATTACCTAATCCAGGGGTACACTGAAGCTTTCTTT.

This clone has more than one count but fewer than ten. The V call is TRBV11-3, the J call TRBJ2-2; 7 bases are shared with TRBD2. From germline, CDR1 is SGHNT and CDR2 YENEEA. Trimming took 6 bases from V and 0 from J; bases not matched to a gene: 4. The CDR3 is 15 amino acids. CDR3 loop: CASRPTSANTGELFF. CDR3 sequence (DNA): TGTGCCAGCAGGCCAACTAGCGCGAACACCGGGGAGCTGTTTTTT.

This chain uses TRBV7-9 with TRBJ2-6; 8 positions match TRBD1. Germline CDR1 SEHNR, CDR2 FQNEAQ (reference sequence). V dropped 5 bases and J dropped 2; count of bases not matched to a gene: 11. The CDR3 loop spans 18 amino acids. CDR3: CASSPNRGAETGANVLTF. The CDR3, as DNA: TGTGCCAGCAGCCCAAACAGGGGGGCCGAGACTGGGGCCAACGTCCTGACTTTC.

The chain carries TRBV27 and TRBJ2-3; no firm D call. Trimming stripped 3 bases from V and 0 bases from J, with 10 bases between. Germline V gene sequence: CDR1 MNHEY, CDR2 SMNVEV (reference sequence). This CDR3 has 15 residues. CDR3 loop: CASSLSYASTDTQYF. CDR3 in DNA: TGTGCCAGCAGTTTGTCCTATGCTAGCACAGATACGCAGTATTTT.

This chain links TRBV5-1 with TRBJ2-3, with TRBD1 matching 10 bases. The CDR3 totals 15 residues. CDR1 is SGHRS, CDR2 YFSETQ, per germline. V gave up 4 bases and J gave up 1 base; unmatched junction bases: 3. The CDR3 region has the DNA TGCGCCAGCAGCGCCGGGACAGGGGGCACAGATACGCAGTATTTT. This gives the protein CASSAGTGGTDTQYF. The complete variable domain, with remaining parts taken from reference TRBV5-1 and TRBJ2-3, reads KAGVTQTPRYLIKTRGQQVTLSCSPISGHRSVSWYQQTPGQGLQFLFEYFSETQRNKGNFPGRFSGRQFSNSRSEMNVSTLELGDSALYLCASSAGTGGTDTQYFGPGTRLTVL.

V and J are TRBV3-1 (or the pseudogene TRBV3-2) and TRBJ2-3; tentatively, D is TRBD2 (5 bases). The CDR3 covers 14 residues. The germline V gene encodes CDR1 LGHDT and CDR2 YNNKEL (reference sequence). Trimming took off 1 base at V and 0 bases at J, with 5 bases between the two ends. CDR3 sequence: CASSQGRSTDTQYF. The CDR3, as DNA: TGTGCCAGCAGCCAAGGGAGGAGCACAGATACGCAGTATTTT.

V is TRBV19 and J is TRBJ1-6; possibly TRBD1 for D (5 bases). With 3 bases removed from V and 4 bases from J, the gap between germline ends came to 10 bases. The CDR3 consists of 15 residues. Looked up from germline, CDR1 is LNHDA and CDR2 is SQIVND (reference sequence). The CDR3 is CASSIDRPYNSPLHF. CDR3 in DNA: TGTGCCAGTAGTATTGACAGACCTTATAATTCACCCCTCCACTTT. Full variable domain (rest looked up from reference TRBV19 and TRBJ1-6): DGGITQSPKYLFRKEGQNVTLSCEQNLNHDAMYWYRQDPGQGLRLIYYSQIVNDFQKGDIAEGYSVSREKKESFPLTVTSAQKNPTAFYLCASSIDRPYNSPLHFGNGTRLTVT.

This chain's CDR3 is CASSQGGPGNTIYF. The CDR3 region has the DNA TGTGCCAGCAGCCAGGGGGGACCTGGAAACACCATATATTTT. The chain couples TRBV9 to TRBJ1-3; TRBD1 aligns across 7 bases. J was trimmed by 2 bases and V by 4 bases; bases with no gene match: 3. This CDR3 contains 14 residues. Germline CDR1 and CDR2: SGDLS and YYNGEE.

This chain uses TRBV27 with TRBJ1-6, with D possibly being TRBD1 (6 bases). The length of the CDR3 is 17 residues. CDR1 and CDR2 (germline): MNHEY, SMNVEV (reference sequence). V was cut by 2 bases and J by 9 bases, with 20 bases left in between. Written as DNA, the CDR3 is TGTGCCAGCAGTTTAGGGCCCCCACAGGGCCTGGGTTCACCCCTCCACTTT. Protein product: CASSLGPPQGLGSPLHF.

This clone was observed a few times. The chain combines TRBV12-3 or TRBV12-4 with TRBJ2-1; 7 bases line up with TRBD2. V dropped 6 bases and J dropped 4; count of bases not matched to a gene: 3. The CDR3 runs to 13 residues. CDR3 nucleotides: TGTGCCAGCAGGCCGGGAGGATACAATGAGCAGTTCTTC. Its protein is CASRPGGYNEQFF.

This chain joins TRBV6-2 or TRBV6-3 and TRBJ1-5, with D perhaps matching TRBD1 (6 bases). V lost 5 bases and J 8 bases, leaving 16 bases between the germline ends. The CDR3 is 14 amino acids. CDR1 is MNHEY and CDR2 is SVGEGT in the germline V gene. The CDR3 region has the DNA TGTGCCAGCAGTGACCTACAGGGAATGGAGCCCCAGCATTTT. Translated, it gives CASSDLQGMEPQHF.

Of note for this clone: One junction end does not reproduce the germline sequence, and a read error may be involved. The chain recombines TRBV5-6 with TRBJ2-7; TRBD2 matches at 7 bases. This CDR3 is built from 15 residues. CDR1 and CDR2 (germline): SGHDT, YYEEEE. The CDR3 spells CASSLVGEGSHEQYF. The CDR3 nucleotides read TGTGCCAGCAGCTTGGTGGGGGAGGGCTCCCACGAGCAGTACTTC.

The V call is TRBV2, the J call TRBJ2-3; 11 nucleotides align to TRBD1. The CDR3 is made up of 15 amino acids. Germline V CDR1 and CDR2: SNHLY, FYNNEI. Trimming at V came to 6 bases and at J to 5 bases, leaving 7 bases not matched to a gene. CDR3 nucleotide sequence: TGTGCCAGCAGGGCCGGACAGGGGGCGGGAGATACGCAGTATTTT. Translated: CASRAGQGAGDTQYF.

The count of this clone is one. The rearrangement links TRBV21-1 to TRBJ2-5; the D call in the table, TRBD1, was not verified against the DNA. TRBV21-1 is flagged as a pseudogene. This CDR3 comprises 16 residues. Here the CDR3 DNA reads TGTGCCAGCAGGATACTCCCCCGCAGGCCCAAAGAGACCCAGTACTTC. Translated: CASRILPRRPKETQYF.

The V and J genes are TRBV3-1 (or the pseudogene TRBV3-2) and TRBJ2-3, with TRBD2 as a possible D gene (6 bases). The CDR3 is made up of 17 amino acids. In germline, CDR1 is LGHDT, CDR2 YNNKEL (reference sequence). The germline V and J ends were trimmed by 0 bases and 1 base, with 14 bases remaining between them. The CDR3 nucleotides are TGTGCCAGCAGCCAAGATAAAGGACTACCAGGCACAGATACGCAGTATTTT. Protein product: CASSQDKGLPGTDTQYF.

V is TRBV7-8 and J is TRBJ2-7, with TRBD2 matching 8 bases. J was trimmed by 2 bases and V by 1 base; bases with no gene match: 13. Germline lookup yields CDR1 SGHVS and CDR2 FQNEAQ. The CDR3 runs to 18 residues. CDR3 nucleotide sequence: TGTGCCAGCAGCTTAGGCCCCCTAACTAGCGGCCTTCCCTACGAGCAGTACTTC. Amino acid sequence: CASSLGPLTSGLPYEQYF.

This chain uses TRBV12-3 or TRBV12-4 with TRBJ1-2; D gene unclear. Trimming removed 7 bases at V and 6 bases at J, with 12 bases between. The CDR3 loop spans 12 amino acids. The CDR3 region is CASTLGGNGYTF. The DNA for the CDR3 is TGTGCCAGCACCCTGGGAGGGAATGGCTACACCTTC.